One and the same sample provided the 9 T cell receptor beta chains below, sequenced in a study of cytomegalovirus exposure and HLA in healthy donors. Using immunoSEQ multiplex PCR, the repertoire was profiled, and TCRdb retains in-frame clones only, with some absent. The table includes fewer than 250,000 clones, over 80% detected once. Sequenced input: PBMCs. All receptors come from a woman in her twenties or thirties in good health and CMV-seropositive.

The chain carries TRBV9 and TRBJ1-2; 11 bases match TRBD1. The junction had 9 bases not matched to a gene; V was cut back by 3 bases and J by 8 bases. Germline V CDR1 and CDR2: SGDLS, YYNGEE. CDR3 length: 15 residues. CDR3: CASSAPGQGVEGYTF. The CDR3 DNA sequence: TGTGCCAGCAGCGCTCCGGGACAGGGGGTCGAGGGCTACACCTTC.

The V gene is TRBV30, the J gene TRBJ2-3; D unresolved. Germline CDR1 and CDR2: GTSNPN and SVGIG (reference sequence). The CDR3 extends over 12 amino acids. The germline V and J ends were trimmed by 5 bases and 3 bases, with 9 bases remaining between them. The CDR3 sequence is CAWGRQTDTQYF. CDR3 DNA: TGTGCCTGGGGGCGGCAGACAGATACGCAGTATTTT.

This chain joins TRBV27 and TRBJ2-1; possible D gene TRBD2, 5 bases. V lost 5 bases to trimming and J lost 5 bases, with 16 bases between them. Germline V gene lookup returns CDR1 MNHEY and CDR2 SMNVEV (reference sequence). CDR3 length equals 15 residues. CDR3 bases: TGTGCCAGCAGTGCCACGCCCGGGGAAGACAATGAGCAGTTCTTC. It is translated as CASSATPGEDNEQFF.

This clone is a singleton in its sample. The gene calls are TRBV6-1 and TRBJ1-4, with D possibly matching TRBD1 (5 bases). V was trimmed by 1 base and J by 15 bases, leaving 12 bases between them. Germline CDR1 is MNHNS and CDR2 is SASEGT. This CDR3 comprises 12 residues. CDR3 in amino acids: CASSEVRGRVFF. In DNA, the CDR3 is TGTGCCAGCAGTGAAGTTAGGGGCCGAGTGTTTTTT.

V is TRBV11-3 and J is TRBJ2-7; 12 bases fit TRBD1. The CDR3 has 14 residues. J lost 6 bases, V lost 5 bases, and 5 bases had no gene match. Per the germline V gene, CDR1 is SGHNT and CDR2 is YENEEA. CDR3: CASSIGTGGREQYF. The DNA of the CDR3 is TGTGCCAGCAGCATCGGGACAGGGGGCCGCGAGCAGTACTTC.

J is TRBJ2-7 and V is TRBV7-2; D uncertain. This CDR3 contains 13 residues. Per the germline V gene, CDR1 is SGHTA and CDR2 is FQGNSA. Trimming stripped 4 bases from V and 3 bases from J, with 10 bases between. The CDR3 protein is CASSSGPDYEQYF. The CDR3 coding sequence is TGTGCCAGCAGCTCCGGGCCTGACTACGAGCAGTACTTC.

J is TRBJ1-1 and V is TRBV28, with D hard to call. The CDR3 is 13 amino acids. V shed 3 bases and J shed 4 bases, with 9 bases lying between them. Germline-derived CDR1 and CDR2 are MDHEN and SYDVKM. This CDR3 reads CASSFADRTEAFF. DNA of the CDR3: TGTGCCAGCAGTTTCGCAGATCGCACTGAAGCTTTCTTT.

V usage is TRBV6-1 and J usage is TRBJ1-2; D is ambiguous. The V and J ends lost 6 bases and 8 bases respectively, with 16 bases between them. The germline V gene encodes CDR1 MNHNS and CDR2 SASEGT. The CDR3 consists of 13 residues. CDR3 region: CASRTQPRQGYTF. The CDR3 nucleotides read TGTGCCAGCAGGACGCAACCCAGGCAGGGCTACACCTTC.

V gene TRBV28 combines with J gene TRBJ2-7; TRBD2 agrees at 8 bases. Trimming took 5 bases from V and 10 from J; bases not matched to a gene: 4. This CDR3 region has 11 residues. The germline CDR1 and CDR2 sequences are MDHEN and SYDVKM. Here the CDR3 reads CASSETSAQYF. The DNA for the CDR3 is TGTGCCAGCAGTGAGACTAGCGCACAGTACTTC.